This TCR beta chain is drawn from a study of CD8+ T cells in alopecia areata (dated by TCRdb to the late 2010s). Regarding the research as a whole: The treated patients took part in an open-label pilot trial in which moderate-to-severe alopecia areata was treated with oral tofacitinib at 5 to 10 mg twice daily. Tofacitinib was given for 6 to 18 months, followed by 6 months of follow-up off drug to assess delayed response and recurrence. For the treated patients, the SALT score, which quantifies what percentage of scalp surface area is affected, served as the measure of disease severity. To study T cell clonal expansion in alopecia areata, the researchers applied high-throughput TCRbeta sequencing to both the C3H/HeJ mouse model and human patients. In humans, TCRbeta sequencing was performed on scalp tissue and on sorted CD4+ and CD8+ peripheral blood T cells from healthy controls and from patients with patchy or totalis/universalis alopecia areata. Tofacitinib-treated patients had biopsies at baseline and at 4 and 24 weeks of treatment, with a later scalp biopsy in several patients. Clonality in the scalp was compared among normal scalp (n=4), patchy alopecia areata scalp (n=8), and alopecia totalis/universalis scalp (n=8). RNA came from the PAXgene miRNA kit for fixed scalp, the miRNeasy kit for PBMCs, and the RNeasy kit for mouse skin. Amplification of TCRbeta CDR3 regions was done by immunoSEQ multiplex PCR using 35 Vbeta forward primers and 13 Jbeta reverse primers. What the work shows at the level of the full study, not this receptor alone: Unlike mouse skin, where gammadelta T cells dominate, normal human skin contains resident alphabeta T cells that get sequenced too, which complicates analysis of the scalp TCR repertoire. With tofacitinib, both scalp clonality and the number of expanded CD8+ clones among the top 100 scalp clones went down significantly. TCR sequences shared between patients were less clear than in mice, possibly partly because of HLA diversity in the patient population. Because the treated cohort was small and had only one nonresponder, larger studies are needed to examine links between baseline CD8+ expansion and response. Many expanded lesional clones were found to persist in scalp and blood during tofacitinib treatment, and relapse after treatment cessation may be partly explained by this persistence. Compared with normal scalp, lesional scalp had higher clonality and more expanded CD8+ clones, particularly in alopecia totalis/universalis, a pattern that suggests antigenic drive.

The treatment or condition label of this sample denotes: oral pan-JAK inhibitor, 5-10 mg twice daily. Peripheral blood and lesional scalp punch biopsies were obtained from patients with alopecia areata. PBMCs were isolated by density centrifugation and stained for CD3, CD4 and CD8, after which CD4+ and CD8+ T cells were sorted on a FACSAria. The CDR1 and CDR2 encoded by the germline V gene are SGHRS and YFSETQ. V is cut by 3 bases and J by 3 bases, and the space between the germline ends is 13 bases. From its cysteine to its phenylalanine, the CDR3 spans 14 amino acids. Only CDR3 DNA remains: 42 bases, in frame from the first base. Note on this clone: This receptor's antigen is unknown. No qualities accompany the bases; no much larger clone lies one base away.

Library preparation used the immunoSEQ multiplex PCR assay. To provide template for TCR sequencing, every sample had RNA extracted and reverse transcribed into cDNA. First-strand cDNA was synthesized using SuperScript III with a 2:1 mix of oligo-dT and random hexamers. A synthetic immune receptor repertoire was used to gauge amplification bias, and whatever bias remained was removed computationally. Concerning the study's data processing: Raw reads were preprocessed for error removal, and CDR3 was defined according to IMGT conventions as running from the conserved cysteine to phenylalanine. Clonality was computed by normalizing Shannon entropy by log2 of the number of productive unique TCRs and subtracting the result from 1. Whether scalp clones were CD4 or CD8 was inferred by matching scalp TCRbeta sequences against CD4 and CD8 repertoires sorted from blood. In its TCRdb copy, this immuneACCESS table keeps in-frame sequences only and misses some clones. Where compared with another copy, unresolved V genes explain less than half of these, and the others have no known cause. V, J and clone size are those of that table, while D and trimming were read from the DNA. The sample table lists fewer than 200,000 clones, about three fifths of them with a count of one. The top ten clones comprise approximately 16% of the sample.

The sample was CD4+ T cells sorted from blood, taken at approximately week 61, from a patient treated with tofacitinib. The sequence came from a human donor with alopecia areata. The chain links TRBV5-1 with TRBJ2-7; TRBD1 could be the D gene, as 6 bases match. The DNA is TGCGCCAGCAGCTCTTCCGGGACAATCTACGAGCAGTACTTC. Its amino acids are CASSSSGTIYEQYF.